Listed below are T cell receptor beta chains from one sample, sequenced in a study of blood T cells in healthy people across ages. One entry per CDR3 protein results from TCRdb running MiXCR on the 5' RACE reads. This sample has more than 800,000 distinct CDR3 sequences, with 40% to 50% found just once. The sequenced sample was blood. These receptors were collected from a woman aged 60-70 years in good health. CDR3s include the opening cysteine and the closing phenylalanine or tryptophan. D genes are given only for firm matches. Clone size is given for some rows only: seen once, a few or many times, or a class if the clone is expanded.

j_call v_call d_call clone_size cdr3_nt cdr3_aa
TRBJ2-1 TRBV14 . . TGTGCCAGCAGCCAAGAGGGGACATTTTATGAGCAGTTCTTC CASSQEGTFYEQFF
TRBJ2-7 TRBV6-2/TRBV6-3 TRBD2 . TGTGCCAGCAGTCCCGCTGCTAGCGGGAGGTACTACGAGCAGTACTTC CASSPAASGRYYEQYF
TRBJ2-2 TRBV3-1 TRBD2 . TGTGCCAGCAGCCCGCGGACTAGCGGGCTGCCGAACACCGGGGAGCTGTTTTTT CASSPRTSGLPNTGELFF
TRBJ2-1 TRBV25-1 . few TGTGCCAGCAGTGCCTTGGGGCACAGGTCTTTCGGGAATGAGCAGTTCTTC CASSALGHRSFGNEQFF
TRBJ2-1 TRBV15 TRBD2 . TGTGCCACCAGCAGAAGGACTAGCGGGAGTGATGAGCAGTTCTTC CATSRRTSGSDEQFF
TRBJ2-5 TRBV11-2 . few TGTGCCAGCAGCCAGGGACATGGGGGGCCCAAAGAGACCCAGTACTTC CASSQGHGGPKETQYF
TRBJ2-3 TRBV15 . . TGTGCCACCAGCAGAGCCGCTCGGGGGGCAGGGTCTAGCACAGATACGCAGTATTTT CATSRAARGAGSSTDTQYF
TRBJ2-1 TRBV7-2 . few TGTGCCAGCAGCTTAGGGGGACCCCATGGGAATGAGCAGTTCTTC CASSLGGPHGNEQFF
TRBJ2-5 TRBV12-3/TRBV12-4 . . TGTGCCAGCAGTGTCTGGCAGGGGCAAGAGACCCAGTACTTC CASSVWQGQETQYF
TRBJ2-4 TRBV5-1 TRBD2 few TGCGCCAGCAGCCCCGAACTAGCGCTAGCCAAAAACATTCAGTACTTC CASSPELALAKNIQYF
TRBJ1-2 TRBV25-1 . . TGTGCCAGCAGTGAAGCGGCGAATAACTATGGCTACACCTTC CASSEAANNYGYTF
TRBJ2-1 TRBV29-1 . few TGCAGCGTTATGCGGAGCTACAATGAGCAGTTCTTC CSVMRSYNEQFF
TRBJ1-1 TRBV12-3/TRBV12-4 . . TGTGCCAGCATCTATACAGCGAACACTGAAGCTTTCTTT CASIYTANTEAFF
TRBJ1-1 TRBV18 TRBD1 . TGTGCCAGCTCGATGGACAGGGGGGACACTGAAGCTTTCTTT CASSMDRGDTEAFF
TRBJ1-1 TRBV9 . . TGTGCCAGCAGCGTAGAGACTGGGAAGGGAACTGAAGCTTTCTTT CASSVETGKGTEAFF
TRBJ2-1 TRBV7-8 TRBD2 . TGTGCCAGCAGCTTAGCGCGAACTAGCGGTCGGAATGAGCGGTTCTTC CASSLARTSGRNERFF
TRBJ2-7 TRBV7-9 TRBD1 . TGTGCCAGCAGCTTACAGCCAGGACAGGCCCGACGGGGTTCCCACGAGCAGTACTTC CASSLQPGQARRGSHEQYF
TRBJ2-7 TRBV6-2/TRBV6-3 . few TGTGCCAGCAGTTACTCGCAGGCGGGGCAGTACTTC CASSYSQAGQYF
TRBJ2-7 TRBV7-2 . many TGTGCCAGCAGCTTAGATCTCGGACCCTCCTACGAGCAGTACTTC CASSLDLGPSYEQYF
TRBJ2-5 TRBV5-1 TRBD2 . TGCGCCAGCAGCTTGCGCGCTCAGCGGGAGGTCTGGGAGACCCAGTACTTC CASSLRAQREVWETQYF
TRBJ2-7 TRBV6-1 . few TGTGCCAGCAGTGTAATAACTCCGACGGCTGGGGGAGACGAGCAGTACTTC CASSVITPTAGGDEQYF